These 23 T cell receptor beta chains came from one sample sequenced in a study of blood T cell repertoires in COVID-19. TCRdb's table, derived via immunoSEQ multiplex PCR, lists solely in-frame clones and lacks some. The sample contains about 100,000 clones, 86% of which appear only once. The sequencing input was peripheral blood. These TCRs come from a man older than 75 with active or convalescent COVID-19.

The CDR3 region is CASTQGYTGELFF. The CDR3 DNA is TGTGCCAGCACACAGGGATATACCGGGGAGCTGTTTTTT. The rearrangement joins TRBV9 to TRBJ2-2, with D possibly matching TRBD1 (6 bases). The ends were cut back, 6 bases at V and 5 bases at J, with 11 bases in the middle. CDR3 length: 13 amino acids. In germline, CDR1 is SGDLS, CDR2 YYNGEE.

The chain joins TRBV5-1 to TRBJ2-3; TRBD2 aligns across 12 bases. The V segment lost 4 bases and the J segment 2 bases; nucleotides outside the gene matches: 5. The CDR3 contains 16 residues. From germline, CDR1 is SGHRS and CDR2 YFSETQ. CDR3 protein: CASSPLAGGNTDTQYF. CDR3 nucleotides: TGCGCCAGCAGCCCTCTAGCGGGAGGGAACACAGATACGCAGTATTTT.

This clone was found a few times. The J gene is TRBJ1-1, the V gene TRBV3-1 (or the pseudogene TRBV3-2), with no clear D. V lost 0 bases and J lost 11, with 13 bases in between. CDR3 length: 13 amino acids. Per the germline V gene, CDR1 is LGHDT and CDR2 is YNNKEL (reference sequence). CDR3: CASSQDQALRAFF. Written as DNA, the CDR3 is TGTGCCAGCAGCCAAGATCAGGCTTTAAGGGCTTTCTTT.

The V gene is TRBV9, the J gene TRBJ2-2; D not resolved. The CDR3 consists of 13 residues. V shed 6 bases and J shed 4 bases, with 10 bases lying between them. The germline V gene encodes CDR1 SGDLS and CDR2 YYNGEE. CDR3 sequence reads: CASNIGSTGELFF. CDR3 bases: TGTGCCAGCAATATTGGCAGCACCGGGGAGCTGTTTTTT.

The V call is TRBV7-9, the J call TRBJ1-1; TRBD1 might be the D (6 bases). Trimming took off 4 bases at V and 1 base at J, with 7 bases between the two ends. The length of the CDR3 is 13 residues. Germline loops: CDR1 SEHNR, CDR2 FQNEAQ (reference sequence). Here the CDR3 DNA reads TGTGCCAGCAGCTGGGGACAGAACACTGAAGCTTTCTTT. Translated: CASSWGQNTEAFF. The entire variable domain, with the rest obtained from reference TRBV7-9 and TRBJ1-1, is as follows: DTGVSQNPRHKITKRGQNVTFRCDPISEHNRLYWYRQTLGQGPEFLTYFQNEAQLEKSRLLSDRFSAERPKGSFSTLEIQRTEQGDSAMYLCASSWGQNTEAFFGQGTRLTVV.

The chain is built from TRBV9 and TRBJ2-3, with TRBD2 as a possible D gene (5 bases). Trimming cost V 3 bases and J 1 base, with 9 bases left between them. The CDR3 extends over 14 amino acids. CDR1 and CDR2 from the germline V gene are SGDLS and YYNGEE. CDR3 nucleotide sequence: TGTGCCAGCAGCGGAGGGCTTGGCACAGATACGCAGTATTTT. This translates into CASSGGLGTDTQYF. Looking up the rest from reference TRBV9 and TRBJ2-3 gives the full variable domain: DSGVTQTPKHLITATGQRVTLRCSPRSGDLSVYWYQQSLDQGLQFLIQYYNGEERAKGNILERFSAQQFPDLHSELNLSSLELGDSALYFCASSGGLGTDTQYFGPGTRLTVL.

V and J are TRBV7-6 and TRBJ1-3; D remains ambiguous. V was shortened by 5 bases and J by 15 bases, with 5 bases between the two germline ends. Germline values: CDR1 SGHVS, CDR2 FNYEAQ. The CDR3 contains 8 residues. As DNA, the CDR3 is TGTGCCAGCAGCCCCCAATATTTT. This translates into CASSPQYF.

The chain uses TRBV9 and TRBJ2-5; D uncertain. CDR1 is SGDLS, CDR2 YYNGEE, per germline. Trimming cost V 0 bases and J 2 bases, with 8 bases left between them. This CDR3 contains 14 residues. CDR3: CASSVAFSQETQYF. CDR3 nucleotide sequence: TGTGCCAGCAGCGTAGCTTTCTCTCAAGAGACCCAGTACTTC.

This clone has just one count. The gene calls are TRBV6-5 and TRBJ2-1; 7 bases match TRBD1. Germline loops: CDR1 MNHEY, CDR2 SVGAGI. V shed 3 bases, J shed 10 bases, and the junction held 6 bases outside the gene matches. The CDR3 is made up of 13 amino acids. The CDR3 loop reads CASSYGNRGEQFF. In DNA, the CDR3 is TGTGCCAGCAGTTATGGTAACAGGGGAGAGCAGTTCTTC.

This clone has a handful of counts. This sequence joins TRBV6-2 or TRBV6-3 and TRBJ1-5, with D hard to call. The CDR3 has 13 residues. V was cut by 1 base and J by 7 bases, with 8 bases left in between. CDR1 is MNHEY, CDR2 SVGEGT, per germline. The chain's CDR3 is CASSYWGGQPQHF. For the CDR3, the DNA is TGTGCCAGCAGTTACTGGGGAGGCCAGCCCCAGCATTTT.

The genes are TRBV5-1 and TRBJ1-1; 7 bases are shared with TRBD1. The ends lost 7 bases at V and 5 bases at J; junction bases unmatched: 8. The CDR3 contains 13 residues. The germline V gene has CDR1 SGHRS and CDR2 YFSETQ. CDR3 region: CASRQGVETEAFF. In nucleotides, the CDR3 is TGCGCCAGCCGGCAGGGGGTGGAGACTGAAGCTTTCTTT. Based on the CDR3 plus reference TRBV5-1 and TRBJ1-1, the full variable domain is KAGVTQTPRYLIKTRGQQVTLSCSPISGHRSVSWYQQTPGQGLQFLFEYFSETQRNKGNFPGRFSGRQFSNSRSEMNVSTLELGDSALYLCASRQGVETEAFFGQGTRLTVV.

This chain connects TRBV4-2 to TRBJ2-6; 11 bases fit TRBD2. Trimming removed 0 bases from V and 1 base from J; junction bases left unmatched: 5. The germline CDR1 and CDR2 sequences are LGHNA and YNFKEQ. The CDR3 runs 19 residues. The CDR3 sequence is CASSQELAGARSGANVLTF. The CDR3 DNA follows: TGTGCCAGCAGCCAAGAACTAGCGGGAGCGCGGTCTGGGGCCAACGTCCTGACTTTC.

This chain uses TRBV21-1 with TRBJ2-1; the table's D call, TRBD2, has no DNA check behind it. TRBV21-1 is a known pseudogene. The CDR3 contains 18 residues. The DNA of the CDR3 is TGTGCGCAAGAACCGGGACTAGAGTTCAGGGGCTCCTACAATGAGCAGTTCTTC. It specifies CAQEPGLEFRGSYNEQFF.

J is TRBJ2-1 and V is TRBV7-2, with a tentative D call TRBD1 (5 bases). Between the trimmed V and J ends, which lost 4 bases and 6 bases, there was a span of 16 bases. CDR3 length: 15 amino acids. The germline CDR1 and CDR2 sequences are SGHTA and FQGNSA. CDR3 region: CASSSVTGLFNEQFF. The DNA for the CDR3 is TGTGCCAGCAGCTCCGTCACAGGTCTTTTCAATGAGCAGTTCTTC.

A single count supports this clone. The chain couples TRBV5-8 to TRBJ1-2, with 9 bases identical to TRBD1. Unmatched junction bases numbered 10, after V lost 2 bases and J lost 5 bases. Per germline, CDR1 SGHTS and CDR2 YDEGEE. The CDR3 is 16 amino acids. The CDR3, as DNA: TGTGCCAGCAGCTTAGAGTTCGTACAGGGGGCTTATGGCTACACCTTC. Protein sequence: CASSLEFVQGAYGYTF.

This clone was observed once. The rearrangement links TRBV7-9 to TRBJ2-1; 12 nucleotides agree with TRBD2. Trimming removed 5 bases from V and 10 bases from J; junction bases left unmatched: 6. CDR1 and CDR2 from the germline V gene are SEHNR and FQNEAQ (reference sequence). The length of the CDR3 is 14 residues. The DNA for the CDR3 is TGTGCCAGCAGCCCAGGACTAGCGGGGAACGAGCAGTTCTTC. Its translation is CASSPGLAGNEQFF.

The CDR3 spells CASSQVIAGGRNGELFF. DNA for the CDR3: TGTGCCAGCAGCCAAGTTATAGCGGGAGGGCGAAACGGGGAGCTGTTTTTT. The gene calls are TRBV3-1 (or the pseudogene TRBV3-2) and TRBJ2-2, with 11 bases matching TRBD2. Looked up from germline, CDR1 is LGHDT and CDR2 is YNNKEL (reference sequence). This CDR3 spans 17 amino acids. The J segment lost 7 bases and the V segment lost 1 base, leaving 8 bases of the junction unmatched.

There are a few counts of this clone. CDR3 DNA sequence: TGTGCCAGCAGCTTAAGGCTGACTAGCGGGGTTAACACCGGGGAGCTGTTTTTT. It specifies CASSLRLTSGVNTGELFF. The gene calls are TRBV7-3 and TRBJ2-2, with TRBD2 matching 11 bases. Looked up from germline, CDR1 is SGHTA and CDR2 is FQGTGA. CDR3 size: 18 residues. J was trimmed by 2 bases and V by 1 base; bases with no gene match: 6.

This chain links TRBV6-5 with TRBJ1-1; the D gene is possibly TRBD1 (5 bases). V gave up 7 bases and J gave up 10 bases, with 13 bases separating them. CDR1 is MNHEY and CDR2 is SVGAGI in the germline V gene. The CDR3 covers 11 residues. The CDR3 sequence: CASNYQGSAFF. Written as DNA, the CDR3 is TGTGCCAGCAATTATCAGGGCTCAGCTTTCTTT.

The chain couples TRBV5-1 to TRBJ2-3, with 7 positions matching TRBD2. CDR3 length: 16 residues. Unmatched junction bases numbered 9, after V lost 5 bases and J lost 0 bases. CDR1 SGHRS and CDR2 YFSETQ come from the germline V gene. CDR3 sequence: CASSAALAGSTDTQYF. The CDR3 DNA follows: TGCGCCAGCAGTGCCGCGTTAGCGGGTAGCACAGATACGCAGTATTTT.

The V gene is TRBV28, the J gene TRBJ2-1; D might be TRBD1 (5 bases). This CDR3 comprises 15 residues. CDR1 and CDR2 (germline): MDHEN, SYDVKM. The V end lost 6 bases, the J end lost 1 base, and 13 bases lay between the germline ends. CDR3 nucleotide sequence: TGTGCCAGCAGCCGAAATCAGGGATCCTACAATGAGCAGTTCTTC. This sequence encodes CASSRNQGSYNEQFF.

The V call is TRBV9, the J call TRBJ2-5; the match to TRBD2 covers 13 bases. This CDR3 is built from 15 residues. The germline gives CDR1 SGDLS, CDR2 YYNGEE. The J segment lost 5 bases and the V segment lost 4 bases, leaving 5 bases of the junction unmatched. The CDR3 is CASSSRTSGSETQYF. CDR3 bases: TGTGCCAGCAGCTCCCGGACTAGCGGGAGTGAGACCCAGTACTTC.

This rearrangement joins TRBV7-2 to TRBJ1-4; unclear D gene. This CDR3 comprises 13 residues. Trimming removed 6 bases from V and 4 bases from J, with 9 bases in between. The V gene's germline CDR1 is SGHTA and CDR2 FQGNSA. The CDR3 nucleotides read TGTGCCAGCAGTAGAGAGAATAATGAAAAACTGTTTTTT. Encoded protein: CASSRENNEKLFF.